A single T cell receptor (beta chain) is shown here with its context. TCRdb keeps only in-frame clones here, not all; method: immunoSEQ multiplex PCR. The repertoire consists of 150,000 or so clones, with over 80% occurring once and the leading ten covering approximately 5.1%. The record originates from a study of blood T cell repertoires in COVID-19. Study-level information: PBMCs, B-cell-depleted T cells, or T cells provided the cDNA or gDNA that made up the material.

Germline CDR1 is SGHNT and CDR2 is YYREEE (reference sequence). The CDR3 extends over 14 amino acids. Unmatched junction bases numbered 6, after V lost 0 bases and J lost 8 bases. Living in 24 US areas, the participants were between 18 and 89 years of age. Cohort allocation depended upon clinical history that participants reported. Exposed enrollees encountered a COVID-19 case at some point within 2 weeks before study entry. The gene calls are TRBV5-4 and TRBJ2-3, with 7 bases aligning to TRBD2. This TCR was recovered from a man between 70 and 80 years old who had been exposed to COVID-19. The specimen was PBMCs or T cells enriched from blood (not recorded which). The CDR3 DNA sequence: TGTGCCAGCAGCTTGGCGCAGTGGGGGGGTACGCAGTATTTT. Amino acids: CASSLAQWGGTQYF.